One sample yielded the 27 T cell receptor beta chains listed below, sequenced in a study of cytomegalovirus exposure and HLA in healthy donors. This table comes from immunoSEQ multiplex PCR, and its TCRdb copy is limited to in-frame clones, with some not included. The sample has around 250,000 clones, around 90% seen once. The sequenced sample was PBMCs. The receptors here all came from a woman under 30 in good health and CMV-seronegative.

The chain combines TRBV27 with TRBJ1-2; TRBD1 agrees at 8 bases. V was pared by 4 bases and J by 3 bases, with 7 bases of the junction left unmatched. From germline, CDR1 is MNHEY and CDR2 SMNVEV (reference sequence). CDR3 length: 15 amino acids. CDR3 bases: TGTGCCAGCAGTTCGGCAGGGGGCGCAGACTATGGCTACACCTTC. It codes for CASSSAGGADYGYTF.

The chain is built from TRBV2 and TRBJ2-5; D gene uncertain. V dropped 0 bases and J dropped 7 bases, with 6 bases sitting between them. The V gene's germline CDR1 is SNHLY and CDR2 FYNNEI. The CDR3 runs 12 residues. The CDR3 sequence is CASSEAIGTQYF. CDR3 DNA: TGTGCCAGCAGTGAAGCGATCGGGACCCAGTACTTC.

Comment on this clone: Different DNA sequences within this sample yield the same CDR3. This chain links TRBV6-5 with TRBJ1-1; 12 nucleotides line up with TRBD1. The ends lost 2 bases at V and 5 bases at J; junction bases unmatched: 3. From germline, CDR1 is MNHEY and CDR2 SVGAGI. The CDR3 runs to 15 residues. The CDR3 DNA reads as TGTGCCAGCAGTTACCGGGGACAGGGGGCAACTGAAGCTTTCTTT. Protein: CASSYRGQGATEAFF.

This sequence joins TRBV7-2 and TRBJ2-7, with 8 bases identical to TRBD2. The trim removed 4 bases at V and 0 bases at J, leaving 5 bases unmatched. The length of the CDR3 is 15 residues. Germline V lookup: CDR1 SGHTA, CDR2 FQGNSA. The CDR3, as DNA: TGTGCCAGCAGCTCGGGACTAGGGAACTCCTACGAGCAGTACGTC. This gives the protein CASSSGLGNSYEQYV.

V is TRBV19 and J is TRBJ1-1; 9 nucleotides align to TRBD1. The CDR3 spans 15 residues. Trimming removed 5 bases from V and 3 bases from J; junction bases left unmatched: 7. Germline lookup yields CDR1 LNHDA and CDR2 SQIVND (reference sequence). CDR3: CASSSWTGEYTEAFF. Written as DNA, the CDR3 is TGTGCCAGTAGTTCGTGGACAGGGGAGTACACTGAAGCTTTCTTT.

The chain couples TRBV27 to TRBJ2-3; 7 bases align to TRBD2. The V gene's germline CDR1 is MNHEY and CDR2 SMNVEV (reference sequence). The V and J ends lost 4 bases and 4 bases, in that order; junction bases with no gene match: 5. This CDR3 is built from 14 residues. CDR3 in DNA: TGTGCCAGCAGTTCCCGGACTAGTGCAGATACGCAGTATTTT. Residues: CASSSRTSADTQYF.

The genes are TRBV14 and TRBJ1-4; D is unresolved. The CDR3 consists of 13 residues. Deletions cut 2 bases from V and 6 bases from J, with 7 bases between. In germline, CDR1 is SGHDN, CDR2 FVKESK. The CDR3 loop reads CASSQIADEKLFF. CDR3 coding DNA: TGTGCCAGCAGCCAAATAGCGGATGAAAAACTGTTTTTT.

The chain couples TRBV7-2 to TRBJ2-5; 7 positions agree with TRBD2. This CDR3 has 15 amino acids. V dropped 2 bases and J dropped 4; count of bases not matched to a gene: 7. Germline V gene sequence: CDR1 SGHTA, CDR2 FQGNSA. CDR3 sequence (DNA): TGTGCCAGCAGCTTAAGATCGGCTAGCGGAGAGACCCAGTACTTC. It specifies CASSLRSASGETQYF. Filled out from reference TRBV7-2 and TRBJ2-5, the complete variable domain reads GAGVSQSPSNKVTEKGKDVELRCDPISGHTALYWYRQSLGQGLEFLIYFQGNSAPDKSGLPSDRFSAERTGGSVSTLTIQRTQQEDSAVYLCASSLRSASGETQYFGPGTRLLVL.

V usage is TRBV27 and J usage is TRBJ1-1, with 9 bases fitting TRBD1. Germline V gene data show CDR1 as MNHEY and CDR2 as SMNVEV (reference sequence). This CDR3 has 16 amino acids. Trimming removed 2 bases from V and 4 bases from J; junction bases left unmatched: 8. CDR3 sequence reads: CASSLMGQGKSTEAFF. In nucleotides, the CDR3 is TGTGCCAGCAGTTTAATGGGACAGGGTAAAAGCACTGAAGCTTTCTTT.

The J gene is TRBJ1-1, the V gene TRBV4-1; no firm D call. Trimming removed 1 base from V and 5 bases from J, with 23 bases in between. CDR3 length equals 18 residues. Germline CDR1 and CDR2: MGHRA and YSYEKL. CDR3 DNA: TGCGCCAGCAGCCAAGCCGCCCCGGGCCACGGGGTGGGAACTGAAGCTTTCTTT. Protein sequence: CASSQAAPGHGVGTEAFF.

V is TRBV28 and J is TRBJ1-5; D not certain. Trimming removed 4 bases from V and 4 bases from J, with 17 bases in between. There are 16 residues in the CDR3. The germline CDR1 and CDR2 sequences are MDHEN and SYDVKM. The CDR3 loop is CASSSRTSTGNQPQHF. The CDR3 DNA sequence: TGTGCCAGCAGTTCCCGAACCTCCACCGGGAATCAGCCCCAGCATTTT. Together with reference TRBV28 and TRBJ1-5, the CDR3 gives the full variable domain: DVKVTQSSRYLVKRTGEKVFLECVQDMDHENMFWYRQDPGLGLRLIYFSYDVKMKEKGDIPEGYSVSREKKERFSLILESASTNQTSMYLCASSSRTSTGNQPQHFGDGTRLSIL.

The genes are TRBV2 and TRBJ2-2; possibly TRBD1 for D (5 bases). Trimming removed 1 base at V and 0 bases at J, with 9 bases between. This CDR3 is built from 16 residues. Germline V lookup: CDR1 SNHLY, CDR2 FYNNEI. As DNA, the CDR3 is TGTGCCAGCAGTGAAGAAGGGGCCTCGAACACCGGGGAGCTGTTTTTT. Translation gives CASSEEGASNTGELFF.

The rearrangement links TRBV6-5 to TRBJ1-1; TRBD1 is a possible D gene (5 bases). Germline V gene sequence: CDR1 MNHEY, CDR2 SVGAGI. The CDR3 length is 12 residues. The ends were cut back, 8 bases at V and 5 bases at J, with 12 bases in the middle. The CDR3 DNA reads TGTGCCAGCTCCGCCGGGGGGACTGAAGCTTTCTTT. This gives the protein CASSAGGTEAFF.

This clone occurred a few times. The rearrangement links TRBV28 to TRBJ1-6, with D maybe TRBD1 (6 bases). Germline lookup yields CDR1 MDHEN and CDR2 SYDVKM. Trimming removed 2 bases at V and 14 bases at J, with 19 bases between. CDR3 length: 15 residues. The CDR3 bases are TGTGCCAGCAGTTTACCAACAGGGTTGAGTAGAGCCCTCCACTTT. It yields the protein CASSLPTGLSRALHF.

This chain joins TRBV7-3 and TRBJ2-1; 7 bases map to TRBD2. J was trimmed by 7 bases and V by 5 bases; bases with no gene match: 14. The CDR3 runs to 16 residues. CDR1 is SGHTA, CDR2 FQGTGA, per germline. The CDR3 DNA reads TGTGCCAGCAGCGTGAGCGGGGAGGGAAATTGGAATGAGCAGTTCTTC. It is translated as CASSVSGEGNWNEQFF.

J is TRBJ1-6 and V is TRBV15; D perhaps matches TRBD1 (6 bases). V lost 1 base to trimming and J lost 5 bases, with 9 bases between them. CDR3 length equals 15 residues. Germline CDR1 LNHNV, CDR2 YYDKDF (reference sequence). The CDR3 DNA reads as TGTGCCACCAGCAGAGTTCAGGGGAATAATTCACCCCTCCACTTT. Translating it yields CATSRVQGNNSPLHF.

The chain employs TRBV19 and TRBJ1-1; TRBD1 matches at 8 bases. The germline gives CDR1 LNHDA, CDR2 SQIVND (reference sequence). The CDR3 length is 15 residues. V dropped 7 bases and J dropped 4; count of bases not matched to a gene: 11. This CDR3 reads CASIERQGLITEAFF. In nucleotides, the CDR3 is TGTGCCAGTATCGAACGACAGGGGTTAATCACTGAAGCTTTCTTT.

This clone occurred once. This chain connects TRBV18 to TRBJ2-5; 9 bases align to TRBD1. Germline V gene sequence: CDR1 KGHSH, CDR2 LQKENI. The CDR3 covers 14 residues. Trimming took 4 bases from V and 4 from J; bases not matched to a gene: 4. CDR3 in amino acids: CASSLHRGRETQYF. CDR3 coding DNA: TGTGCCAGCTCACTCCACAGGGGGCGAGAGACCCAGTACTTC. Full variable domain (remainder filled in from reference TRBV18 and TRBJ2-5): NAGVMQNPRHLVRRRGQEARLRCSPMKGHSHVYWYRQLPEEGLKFMVYLQKENIIDESGMPKERFSAEFPKEGPSILRIQQVVRGDSAAYFCASSLHRGRETQYFGPGTRLLVL.

The chain combines TRBV28 with TRBJ1-6; unclear D gene. Trimming pared 8 bases from V and 7 bases from J, leaving 6 bases between. The CDR3 has 11 amino acids. Germline lookup yields CDR1 MDHEN and CDR2 SYDVKM. CDR3: CASGPNSPLHF. As DNA, the CDR3 is TGTGCCAGCGGCCCCAATTCACCCCTCCACTTT.

This rearrangement joins TRBV5-4 to TRBJ1-2; perhaps TRBD1 as D (6 bases). CDR1 SGHNT and CDR2 YYREEE come from the germline V gene (reference sequence). The CDR3 length is 14 residues. V was shortened by 1 base and J by 6 bases, with 13 bases between the two germline ends. CDR3 loop: CASSLSGHRHGYTF. Here the CDR3 DNA reads TGTGCCAGCAGCTTGTCGGGACACCGGCATGGCTACACCTTC.

This chain uses TRBV28 with TRBJ1-1; 9 positions match TRBD1. CDR3 length: 14 residues. The germline V gene has CDR1 MDHEN and CDR2 SYDVKM. J was trimmed by 2 bases and V by 11 bases; bases with no gene match: 9. Here the CDR3 DNA reads TGTGCCTGCACAGGGGGCCTCCTAAACACTGAAGCTTTCTTT. This translates into CACTGGLLNTEAFF.

This clone came up a few times. The rearrangement links TRBV7-2 to TRBJ2-3; TRBD1 matches 9 bases. This CDR3 is 16 amino acids long. V lost 0 bases and J lost 2; bases outside the gene matches: 3. Germline V gene lookup returns CDR1 SGHTA and CDR2 FQGNSA. For the CDR3, the DNA is TGTGCCAGCAGCTTAGCGCAACAGGGGGCCACAGATACGCAGTATTTT. Amino acid sequence: CASSLAQQGATDTQYF.

V is TRBV4-2 and J is TRBJ2-2, with a tentative D call TRBD1 (7 bases). CDR3 length: 14 residues. Germline V gene lookup returns CDR1 LGHNA and CDR2 YNFKEQ. V was clipped by 4 bases and J by 6 bases, with 12 bases between them. CDR3 nucleotide sequence: TGTGCCAGCAGCCGCCAGGGGGGAGCCGGGGAGCTGTTTTTT. This gives the protein CASSRQGGAGELFF.

This clone was seen only once. The chain carries TRBV19 and TRBJ1-5, with a tentative D call TRBD1 (6 bases). The CDR3 covers 15 residues. Trimming left V 9 bases short and J 2 bases short, with 17 bases between. CDR1 and CDR2 (germline): LNHDA, SQIVND (reference sequence). CDR3 nucleotide sequence: TGTGCCAGCCGGGACACCCCTCAAGGCAATCAGCCCCAGCATTTT. Translating gives CASRDTPQGNQPQHF.

The sample holds one count of this clone. The V call is TRBV15, the J call TRBJ1-5; D is unclear. The germline CDR1 and CDR2 sequences are LNHNV and YYDKDF (reference sequence). There are 12 residues in the CDR3. The germline V and J ends were trimmed by 8 bases and 4 bases, with 9 bases remaining between them. The CDR3 DNA reads as TGTGCCACCTCCAGAACGAATCAGCCCCAGCATTTT. As protein: CATSRTNQPQHF.

J is TRBJ2-7 and V is TRBV19; D is possibly TRBD1 (6 bases). The germline CDR1 and CDR2 sequences are LNHDA and SQIVND (reference sequence). The ends were cut back, 5 bases at V and 2 bases at J, with 13 bases in the middle. The CDR3 has 14 residues. For the CDR3, the DNA is TGTGCCAGTAGTTTGCCGGGGACAACCTACGAGCAGTACTTC. Protein product: CASSLPGTTYEQYF.

V gene TRBV5-8 combines with J gene TRBJ2-5; TRBD1 matches at 9 bases. CDR3 length: 15 amino acids. Germline CDR1 and CDR2: SGHTS and YDEGEE. The J segment lost 5 bases and the V segment lost 4 bases, leaving 9 bases of the junction unmatched. The CDR3 nucleotides read TGTGCCAGCAGCCTCGGACAGGGGAGGGTGGAGACCCAGTACTTC. Residues: CASSLGQGRVETQYF.